The source of this TCR beta chain is a study of graft-versus-host responses after intestinal transplantation. The wider study: Induction using anti-thymocyte globulin, followed by tacrolimus and steroids for two to three years, was given to all recipients.

V dropped 3 bases and J dropped 3; count of bases not matched to a gene: 1. Germline assignment: CDR1 SGHTS and CDR2 YDEGEE. CDR3 length: 13 residues. The data were produced by immunoSEQ multiplex PCR, yet TCRdb's version contains in-frame clones alone and is incomplete. The sample includes some 90,000 clones, about nine tenths of them seen just once. Turning to this clone: Its antigen is unknown.

The gene calls are TRBV5-8 and TRBJ2-3, with TRBD2 identical over 7 bases. The sample was unstimulated CD4+ T cells sorted from spleen or lymph node cells, taken before intestinal transplant. The receptor was derived from a human donor who received an intestinal transplant. This CDR3 reads CASSWTRTDTQYF. The CDR3 DNA follows: TGTGCCAGCAGCTGGACTAGAACAGATACGCAGTATTTT.